The present TCR beta chain was sequenced within a study of Graves' ophthalmopathy and Graves' hyperthyroidism. General observations from the study: Thyroid clonotypes that were expanded above 0.001 frequency mostly also appeared in blood.

Germline assignment: CDR1 SGDLS and CDR2 YYNGEE. There are 16 residues in the CDR3. The V end lost 4 bases, the J end lost 9 bases, and 20 bases lay between the germline ends. For repertoire sequencing, the TCR beta CDR3 regions were amplified from RNA transcripts. In the first round, RT-PCR was carried out with HTBI primers, and a multiplex PCR formed the second round. In TCRdb, the multiplex PCR reads were re-called with MiXCR into one record per CDR3 protein. Seen here are approximately 700,000 distinct CDR3 sequences, about two fifths observed once, and the top ten hold 3% to 4%. About this clonotype: Its antigen is still unknown.

Ophthalmopathy donors showed moderate-to-severe activity, CAS ≥3, NOSPECS ≥4 and a duration under 3 months. Researchers turned away patients with other autoimmune diseases, uncontrolled infections, pregnancy or lactation. The sequenced sample consisted of peripheral blood. V and J are TRBV9 and TRBJ1-6; tentatively, D is TRBD1 (6 bases). The source of this sequence is an adult man with Graves' ophthalmopathy. CDR3 sequence: CASSRLQGPVGSPLHF. In DNA, the CDR3 is TGTGCCAGCAGCCGCTTACAGGGACCAGTAGGTTCACCCCTCCACTTT.